Presented here are 19 T cell receptor beta chains from one specimen sequenced in a study of cytomegalovirus exposure and HLA in healthy donors. Researchers ran the PCR with 60 Vbeta and 13 Jbeta primers. This table comes from immunoSEQ multiplex PCR, and its TCRdb copy is limited to in-frame clones, with some not included. Here the sample spans approximately 140,000 clones, roughly 79% being singletons. The specimen was PBMCs. All receptors come from a woman between 50 and 59 years old in good health and CMV-seronegative.

The chain combines TRBV21-1 with TRBJ2-7; the tabulated D call, TRBD2, remains unverified against the DNA. TRBV21-1 is a listed pseudogene. CDR3 length: 14 residues. In DNA, the CDR3 is TGTGCCAACCGACCCGGACTAGCGGGAGTGCTGCAGTACGTC. Its translation is CANRPGLAGVLQYV.

The chain carries TRBV29-1 and TRBJ2-5; tentatively, D is TRBD1 (5 bases). The end of the DNA fits TRBJ2-7 better, so the J call may be wrong. CDR3 length: 13 amino acids. The V gene's germline CDR1 is SQVTM and CDR2 ANQGSEA. The CDR3 region is CSARQSSSYEQYF. As DNA, the CDR3 is TGCAGCGCTCGACAGTCCAGCTCCTACGAGCAGTACTTC.

The chain recombines TRBV4-1 with TRBJ2-5; D perhaps matches TRBD1 (5 bases). Germline values: CDR1 MGHRA, CDR2 YSYEKL. The CDR3 consists of 16 residues. Trimming took off 0 bases at V and 2 bases at J, with 13 bases between the two ends. CDR3: CASSQEKAAGQETQYF. In DNA, the CDR3 is TGCGCCAGCAGCCAAGAGAAGGCGGCAGGGCAAGAGACCCAGTACTTC.

The rearrangement uses TRBV30 and TRBJ1-2, with TRBD1 as a possible D gene (5 bases). The V and J ends lost 5 bases and 8 bases respectively, with 18 bases between them. The germline CDR1 and CDR2 sequences are GTSNPN and SVGIG (reference sequence). This CDR3 has 13 amino acids. Here the CDR3 reads CAWGGLTAQGYTF. In nucleotides, the CDR3 is TGTGCCTGGGGGGGACTTACAGCTCAAGGCTACACCTTC.

The rearrangement uses TRBV6-1 and TRBJ2-1; TRBD2 matches 10 bases. CDR3 length: 16 amino acids. Germline values: CDR1 MNHNS, CDR2 SASEGT. J was trimmed by 5 bases and V by 4 bases; bases with no gene match: 8. This CDR3 reads CASSGPTSGLNNEQFF. In DNA form, the CDR3 reads TGTGCCAGCAGTGGTCCGACTAGCGGGCTCAACAATGAGCAGTTCTTC.

This clone was observed once. The V and J genes are TRBV15 and TRBJ1-4, with D possibly being TRBD1 (6 bases). Trimming took off 0 bases at V and 8 bases at J, with 13 bases between the two ends. CDR3 size: 15 residues. Germline CDR1 LNHNV, CDR2 YYDKDF (reference sequence). CDR3 coding DNA: TGTGCCACCAGCAGAGAGATGGGGGCTGAGGAAAAACTGTTTTTT. Amino acids: CATSREMGAEEKLFF.

The chain couples TRBV6-1 to TRBJ1-2; D possibly corresponds to TRBD1 (6 bases). V shed 5 bases and J shed 7 bases, with 11 bases lying between them. The V gene's germline CDR1 is MNHNS and CDR2 SASEGT. This CDR3 is built from 12 residues. The CDR3 coding sequence is TGTGCCAGCAGTTCGGGGGGGCCTGGCTACACCTTC. This gives the protein CASSSGGPGYTF.

This chain connects TRBV2 to TRBJ2-3; 10 nucleotides line up with TRBD2. Germline-derived CDR1 and CDR2 are SNHLY and FYNNEI. The CDR3 is 17 residues long. The trim removed 4 bases at V and 2 bases at J, leaving 9 bases unmatched. CDR3 nucleotides: TGTGCCAGCAGTGGAACATACGGGACTAGCGCCACAGATACGCAGTATTTT. Its translation is CASSGTYGTSATDTQYF.

This sequence joins TRBV28 and TRBJ2-5; D unclear. The germline V gene has CDR1 MDHEN and CDR2 SYDVKM. This CDR3 region has 15 residues. Trimming took 6 bases from V and 9 from J, leaving 23 bases between them. This chain's CDR3 is CASSKYLVEARPQYF. CDR3 coding DNA: TGTGCCAGCAGCAAATATCTCGTTGAAGCCCGTCCCCAGTACTTC.

The chain carries TRBV15 and TRBJ2-1; 9 bases match TRBD2. The CDR3 is 17 amino acids. CDR1 is LNHNV, CDR2 YYDKDF, per germline (reference sequence). V trimming: 2 bases; J trimming: 1 base; junction bases outside the gene matches: 6. For the CDR3, the DNA is TGTGCCACCAGCAGACCCTTAGCGGGAGTGTCCTACAATGAGCAGTTCTTC. Protein: CATSRPLAGVSYNEQFF.

This clone has just one count. V is TRBV19 and J is TRBJ1-1, with a possible D match to TRBD1 (6 bases). The germline CDR1 and CDR2 sequences are LNHDA and SQIVND (reference sequence). The CDR3 sequence is 14 residues long. Trimming left V 1 base short and J 5 bases short, with 11 bases between. CDR3: CASSIGGLGTEAFF. CDR3 nucleotide sequence: TGTGCCAGTAGTATAGGGGGGCTGGGAACTGAAGCTTTCTTT.

This clone was found a few times. This chain joins TRBV5-4 and TRBJ1-1; D is unresolved. The germline V gene encodes CDR1 SGHNT and CDR2 YYREEE (reference sequence). V shed 2 bases and J shed 4 bases, with 9 bases lying between them. The CDR3 is 13 residues long. This CDR3 is CASSFESLTEAFF. The CDR3 nucleotides are TGTGCCAGCAGCTTTGAGTCACTCACTGAAGCTTTCTTT.

The chain uses TRBV29-1 and TRBJ1-1; TRBD1 is a possible D gene (5 bases). CDR1 is SQVTM and CDR2 is ANQGSEA in the germline V gene. Between the trimmed V and J ends, which lost 4 bases and 4 bases, there was a span of 7 bases. This CDR3 is 11 amino acids long. The CDR3 loop is CSVGGGTEAFF. CDR3 sequence (DNA): TGCAGCGTTGGCGGGGGCACTGAAGCTTTCTTT.

This clone was seen a single time. This chain uses TRBV5-1 with TRBJ2-2; tentative D call: TRBD1 (7 bases). Trimming left V 9 bases short and J 4 bases short, with 16 bases between. Germline V gives CDR1 SGHRS, CDR2 YFSETQ. The CDR3 extends over 14 amino acids. CDR3 coding DNA: TGCGCCACCCAGAGGCAGGGGGGCACCGGGGAGCTGTTTTTT. This codes for CATQRQGGTGELFF. Looking up the rest from reference TRBV5-1 and TRBJ2-2 gives the full variable domain: KAGVTQTPRYLIKTRGQQVTLSCSPISGHRSVSWYQQTPGQGLQFLFEYFSETQRNKGNFPGRFSGRQFSNSRSEMNVSTLELGDSALYLCATQRQGGTGELFFGEGSRLTVL.

The chain employs TRBV29-1 and TRBJ2-1; tentatively, D is TRBD2 (6 bases). Germline CDR1 and CDR2: SQVTM and ANQGSEA. The CDR3 sequence is 12 residues long. V lost 5 bases, J lost 7 bases, and 12 bases lay in between. CDR3 coding DNA: TGCAGCGTTTCACCAGGGAGGAATGAGCAGTTCTTC. Protein sequence: CSVSPGRNEQFF.

This clone showed up just once. This chain uses TRBV30 with TRBJ1-5; 7 positions agree with TRBD1. The trim removed 0 bases at V and 7 bases at J, leaving 3 bases unmatched. Germline CDR1 and CDR2: GTSNPN and SVGIG (reference sequence). This CDR3 is 13 amino acids long. DNA for the CDR3: TGTGCCTGGAGTGTAGAGGGGGCCCAGCCCCAGCATTTT. This encodes CAWSVEGAQPQHF.

V gene TRBV28 combines with J gene TRBJ2-5; the D gene is possibly TRBD1 (6 bases). The germline V gene encodes CDR1 MDHEN and CDR2 SYDVKM. This CDR3 is built from 13 residues. Trimming took 2 bases from V and 4 from J, leaving 8 bases between them. The CDR3, as DNA: TGTGCCAGCAGTTTAGTAGGGGGAGAGACCCAGTACTTC. It codes for CASSLVGGETQYF.

The chain links TRBV7-8 to TRBJ1-5; D perhaps matches TRBD1 (6 bases). The CDR3 consists of 17 residues. Trimming cost V 1 base and J 7 bases, with 20 bases left between them. Germline CDR1 reads SGHVS; CDR2 reads FQNEAQ. As DNA, the CDR3 is TGTGCCAGCAGCTTAGGTTTGGGGGGGCGAAGCGGGCAGCCCCAGCATTTT. Amino acids: CASSLGLGGRSGQPQHF.

The V call is TRBV28, the J call TRBJ2-1; 7 positions agree with TRBD2. The ends lost 6 bases at V and 3 bases at J; junction bases unmatched: 14. The CDR3 runs to 17 residues. Germline lookup yields CDR1 MDHEN and CDR2 SYDVKM. The CDR3 coding sequence is TGTGCCAGCAGCTCCACCCTCAGCGGGGTATACTACAATGAGCAGTTCTTC. Protein sequence: CASSSTLSGVYYNEQFF.